The TCR beta chain described here comes from a study of vaccination and CD4 T cells after COVID-19. The overall study: Two doses of either BNT162b2 or mRNA-1273 vaccine went to participants. Post-COVID draws followed diagnosis by a median about 100 days (range 35 to 161). Study results and limitations: For SARS-CoV-2-reactive clonotypes, the median went from roughly 19 to 38, a nonsignificant increase.

Cultured CD4+ T cells had their DNA profiled by the Oncomine TCR Beta short-read assay. Using its own MiXCR run on the PCR reads, TCRdb lists one record per CDR3 protein. This sample has around 4,200 distinct CDR3 sequences; 35% to 50% occur once, and the top ten carry 40% to 45%. As for treatment: roughly nine-day PBMC culture with coronavirus spike peptide pools or control peptides (ViraFEST assay). In germline, CDR1 is MNHNS, CDR2 SASEGT. Trimming removed 0 bases from V and 3 bases from J, with 12 bases in between. This CDR3 comprises 15 residues. This clonotype has just a few counts. Its target is unknown.

The chain is built from TRBV6-1 and TRBJ2-7, with D possibly TRBD1 on 5 matching bases. The sequence derives from a human donor who had recovered from COVID-19. Sequenced sample: CD4+ T cells from blood, cultured in vitro. The CDR3 loop reads CASSEALRRVYEQYF. For the CDR3, the DNA is TGTGCCAGCAGTGAAGCGCTTCGCAGGGTCTACGAGCAGTACTTC.